The 17 T cell receptor beta chains below all came from one sample that was sequenced in a study of blood T cell repertoires in COVID-19. Method: immunoSEQ multiplex PCR; TCRdb's copy keeps in-frame clones and lacks some. The sample lists around 220,000 clones; 70% to 90% were seen once. The material sequenced was peripheral blood. The source is a woman in her thirties or forties who had recovered from COVID-19.

This clone is a singleton in its sample. The rearrangement joins TRBV6-6 to TRBJ2-3, with TRBD2 matching 12 bases. There are 15 residues in the CDR3. Unmatched junction bases numbered 5, after V lost 5 bases and J lost 5 bases. The germline V gene has CDR1 MNHNY and CDR2 SVGAGI (reference sequence). This chain's CDR3 is CASSASGRAGDTQYF. CDR3 bases: TGTGCCAGCAGTGCTAGCGGGAGGGCCGGAGATACGCAGTATTTT.

The chain has TRBV3-1 (or the pseudogene TRBV3-2) and TRBJ2-6, with a possible D match to TRBD1 (6 bases). In germline, CDR1 is LGHDT, CDR2 YNNKEL (reference sequence). The CDR3 consists of 15 residues. With 3 bases removed from V and 1 base from J, the gap between germline ends came to 7 bases. CDR3 in amino acids: CASSHTGSGANVLTF. The CDR3 bases are TGTGCCAGCAGCCACACAGGGTCTGGGGCCAACGTCCTGACTTTC.

The rearrangement joins TRBV12-3 or TRBV12-4 to TRBJ1-1, with D possibly matching TRBD1 (6 bases). This CDR3 is built from 12 residues. The V end lost 10 bases, the J end lost 4 bases, and 13 bases lay between the germline ends. The chain's CDR3 is CATAQGSTEAFF. The CDR3 nucleotides read TGTGCCACCGCACAGGGTTCCACTGAAGCTTTCTTT.

The chain employs TRBV5-1 and TRBJ2-1; 9 bases are shared with TRBD2. Germline V gene sequence: CDR1 SGHRS, CDR2 YFSETQ. The CDR3 loop spans 15 amino acids. Unmatched junction bases numbered 6, after V lost 3 bases and J lost 5 bases. The CDR3 is CASSYASGVNNEQFF. The CDR3 nucleotides read TGCGCCAGCAGCTACGCTAGCGGGGTAAACAATGAGCAGTTCTTC.

The gene calls are TRBV28 and TRBJ1-3; 8 bases fit TRBD1. Trimming cost V 3 bases and J 0 bases; bases outside gene matches: 7. The CDR3 consists of 17 residues. Per the germline V gene, CDR1 is MDHEN and CDR2 is SYDVKM. DNA for the CDR3: TGTGCCAGCAGTTTGACCGGGACAGGAATCTCTGGAAACACCATATATTTT. Protein sequence: CASSLTGTGISGNTIYF.

This rearrangement joins TRBV7-2 to TRBJ2-4; D gene uncertain. The germline CDR1 and CDR2 sequences are SGHTA and FQGNSA. With 5 bases removed from V and 6 bases from J, the gap between germline ends came to 11 bases. The CDR3 totals 13 residues. The CDR3 sequence is CASSEYDLNIQYF. CDR3 sequence (DNA): TGTGCCAGCAGCGAATATGACTTAAACATTCAGTACTTC.

The chain carries TRBV27 and TRBJ1-2, with a weak D call TRBD1 (6 bases). V lost 3 bases, J lost 2 bases, and 10 bases lay in between. Per germline, CDR1 MNHEY and CDR2 SMNVEV (reference sequence). This CDR3 has 14 amino acids. This chain's CDR3 is CASSFGTGNYGYTF. CDR3 bases: TGTGCCAGCAGTTTCGGTACAGGGAACTATGGCTACACCTTC.

The chain uses TRBV27 and TRBJ2-1; 10 bases fit TRBD2. Trimming took 3 bases from V and 2 from J; bases not matched to a gene: 7. This CDR3 has 17 residues. Per germline, CDR1 MNHEY and CDR2 SMNVEV (reference sequence). CDR3 in DNA: TGTGCCAGCAGTTTCGGACCCACTAGCGGGACCTACAATGAGCAGTTCTTC. Translated, it gives CASSFGPTSGTYNEQFF.

The chain carries TRBV5-4 and TRBJ2-1, with 9 bases matching TRBD2. Losses at the gene ends were 3 bases for V and 3 bases for J; bases not matched to a gene: 10. CDR1 and CDR2 from the germline V gene are SGHNT and YYREEE (reference sequence). The CDR3 is 17 residues long. The CDR3 DNA is TGTGCCAGCAGCTCGTTTATAGCGGGGGCCTACTACAATGAGCAGTTCTTC. Protein product: CASSSFIAGAYYNEQFF.

The J gene is TRBJ2-5, the V gene TRBV5-1; TRBD2 is a possible D gene (5 bases). Trimming took 1 base from V and 5 from J, leaving 12 bases between them. The length of the CDR3 is 14 residues. Germline CDR1 and CDR2: SGHRS and YFSETQ. CDR3 amino acids: CASSLLGEGETQYF. The DNA for the CDR3 is TGCGCCAGCAGCTTGTTGGGAGAAGGGGAGACCCAGTACTTC. The full variable domain, with the rest looked up from reference TRBV5-1 and TRBJ2-5, is KAGVTQTPRYLIKTRGQQVTLSCSPISGHRSVSWYQQTPGQGLQFLFEYFSETQRNKGNFPGRFSGRQFSNSRSEMNVSTLELGDSALYLCASSLLGEGETQYFGPGTRLLVL.

V is TRBV30 and J is TRBJ2-5; D possibly corresponds to TRBD2 (6 bases). Trimming left V 3 bases short and J 5 bases short, with 7 bases between. The CDR3 totals 11 residues. Germline V gene data show CDR1 as GTSNPN and CDR2 as SVGIG (reference sequence). CDR3 DNA sequence: TGTGCCTGGAGGGGGGGTGAGACCCAGTACTTC. Translating gives CAWRGGETQYF.

The chain has TRBV11-2 and TRBJ2-5, with TRBD1 matching over 9 bases. Trimming took 3 bases from V and 5 from J; bases not matched to a gene: 7. Germline values: CDR1 SGHAT, CDR2 FQNNGV. The CDR3 has 15 residues. CDR3 loop: CASSLFVGQGETQYF. The CDR3 bases are TGTGCCAGCAGCTTGTTTGTTGGACAGGGGGAGACCCAGTACTTC.

This clone was seen a few times. The sample holds other DNA sequences that translate to the same CDR3. V is TRBV9 and J is TRBJ1-3; D remains ambiguous. Trimming removed 2 bases at V and 0 bases at J, with 9 bases between. Per the germline V gene, CDR1 is SGDLS and CDR2 is YYNGEE. CDR3 length equals 15 residues. DNA for the CDR3: TGTGCCAGCAGCGTCGGAGGACGCTCTGGAAACACCATATATTTT. It translates to CASSVGGRSGNTIYF.

The chain couples TRBV9 to TRBJ2-1; TRBD2 aligns across 12 bases. V shed 3 bases and J 6 bases; nucleotides not matched to a gene: 10. The CDR3 runs 17 residues. CDR1 SGDLS and CDR2 YYNGEE come from the germline V gene. In DNA form, the CDR3 reads TGTGCCAGCAGCGCGCTATTGACTAGCGGGGGACCCAATGAGCAGTTCTTC. Amino acids: CASSALLTSGGPNEQFF.

This clone was seen more than once but under ten times. V usage is TRBV6-5 and J usage is TRBJ1-1; D gene ambiguous. The CDR3 has 13 residues. The V end was cut by 6 bases, the J end by 7 bases, with 15 bases between. CDR1 is MNHEY and CDR2 is SVGAGI in the germline V gene. CDR3 protein: CASRFDAGSEAFF. Written as DNA, the CDR3 is TGTGCCAGCAGGTTTGATGCGGGCAGTGAAGCTTTCTTT.

This chain connects TRBV18 to TRBJ1-2; 7 bases are a match to TRBD1. V lost 3 bases and J lost 8; bases outside the gene matches: 6. This CDR3 has 13 residues. The germline V gene has CDR1 KGHSH and CDR2 LQKENI. CDR3 residues: CASSPLDRVGYTF. As DNA, the CDR3 is TGTGCCAGCTCACCCCTAGACAGGGTCGGCTACACCTTC.

This chain connects TRBV9 to TRBJ2-3; 14 bases fit TRBD2. The length of the CDR3 is 19 residues. Germline CDR1 reads SGDLS; CDR2 reads YYNGEE. The ends lost 2 bases at V and 1 base at J; junction bases unmatched: 9. CDR3: CASSVIGLAGGLRTDTQYF. CDR3 sequence (DNA): TGTGCCAGCAGCGTCATCGGACTAGCGGGGGGATTACGCACAGATACGCAGTATTTT.